In its sample, the clone carrying this T cell receptor beta chain was seen a few times. The antigen remains undetermined. The data were obtained in a study of T cells after yellow fever vaccination. As for the study in general: Those fractions that held only low numbers of cells were prepared using the SMART-Seq v4 Ultra Low Input RNA kit. General study points: Sorted repertoires could include abundant contaminating clonotypes from bulk cells.

V dropped 4 bases and J dropped 1; count of bases not matched to a gene: 6. CDR1 and CDR2 from the germline V gene are SGHKS and YYEKEE (reference sequence). The CDR3 extends over 15 amino acids. One entry per CDR3 protein, called by TCRdb with MiXCR from the 5' RACE reads. The top ten hold 23% of the sample, which has 310,000 or so distinct CDR3 sequences, about 3.5% seen once. The sequence derives from a man younger than 35 who received the YFV17D yellow fever vaccine. This chain uses TRBV5-5 with TRBJ2-3; TRBD1 matches at 7 bases. The sample here was PBMCs, taken on the day of the yellow fever booster vaccination. The CDR3: CASSQTGSGTDTQYF. CDR3 nucleotide sequence: TGTGCCAGCAGCCAGACAGGGAGTGGCACAGATACGCAGTATTTT.